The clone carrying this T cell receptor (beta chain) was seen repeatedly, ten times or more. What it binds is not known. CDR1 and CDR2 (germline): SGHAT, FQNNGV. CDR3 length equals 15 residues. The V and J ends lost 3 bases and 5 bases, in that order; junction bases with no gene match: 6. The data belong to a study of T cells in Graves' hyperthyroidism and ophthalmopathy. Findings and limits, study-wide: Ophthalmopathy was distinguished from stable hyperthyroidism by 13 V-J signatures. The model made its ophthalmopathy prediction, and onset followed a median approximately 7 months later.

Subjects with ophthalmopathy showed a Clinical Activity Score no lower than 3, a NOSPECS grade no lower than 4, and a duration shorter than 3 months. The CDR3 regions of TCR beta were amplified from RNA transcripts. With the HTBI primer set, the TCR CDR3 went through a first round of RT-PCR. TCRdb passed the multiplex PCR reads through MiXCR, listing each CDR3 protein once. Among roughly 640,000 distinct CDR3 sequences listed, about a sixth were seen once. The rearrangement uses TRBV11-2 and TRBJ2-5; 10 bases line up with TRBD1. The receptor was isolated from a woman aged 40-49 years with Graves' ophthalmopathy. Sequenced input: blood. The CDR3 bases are TGTGCCAGCAGCTTCGGGACAGGGGCTTTCGAGACCCAGTACTTC. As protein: CASSFGTGAFETQYF.